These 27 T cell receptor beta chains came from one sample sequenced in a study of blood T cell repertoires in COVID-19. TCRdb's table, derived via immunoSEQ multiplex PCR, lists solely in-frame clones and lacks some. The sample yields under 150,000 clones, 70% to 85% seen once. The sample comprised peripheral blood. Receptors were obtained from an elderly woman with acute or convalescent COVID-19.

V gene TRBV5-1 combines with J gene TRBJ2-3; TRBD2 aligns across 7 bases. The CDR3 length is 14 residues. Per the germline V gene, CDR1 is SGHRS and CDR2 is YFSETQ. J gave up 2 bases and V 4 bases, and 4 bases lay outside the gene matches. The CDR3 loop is CASSASGDTDTQYF. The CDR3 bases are TGCGCCAGCAGCGCTAGCGGTGACACAGATACGCAGTATTTT.

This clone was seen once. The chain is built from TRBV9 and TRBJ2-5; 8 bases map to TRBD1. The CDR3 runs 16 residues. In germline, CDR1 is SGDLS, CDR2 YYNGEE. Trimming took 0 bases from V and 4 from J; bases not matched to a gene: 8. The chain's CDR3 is CASSVGTGMASETQYF. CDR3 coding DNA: TGTGCCAGCAGCGTAGGGACAGGGATGGCGTCAGAGACCCAGTACTTC.

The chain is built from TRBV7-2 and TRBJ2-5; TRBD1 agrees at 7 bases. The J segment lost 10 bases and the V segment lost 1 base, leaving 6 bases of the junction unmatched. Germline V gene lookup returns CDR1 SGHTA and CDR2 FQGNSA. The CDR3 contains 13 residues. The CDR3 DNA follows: TGTGCCAGCAGCTTAGACGGCCAGGGGGTCCAGTACTTC. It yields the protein CASSLDGQGVQYF.

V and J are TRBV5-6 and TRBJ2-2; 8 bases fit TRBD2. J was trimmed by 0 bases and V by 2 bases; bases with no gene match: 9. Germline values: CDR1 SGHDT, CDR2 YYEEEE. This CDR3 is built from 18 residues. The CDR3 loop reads CASSLKGGGLSNTGELFF. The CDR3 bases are TGTGCCAGCAGCTTAAAGGGCGGGGGGCTATCGAACACCGGGGAGCTGTTTTTT.

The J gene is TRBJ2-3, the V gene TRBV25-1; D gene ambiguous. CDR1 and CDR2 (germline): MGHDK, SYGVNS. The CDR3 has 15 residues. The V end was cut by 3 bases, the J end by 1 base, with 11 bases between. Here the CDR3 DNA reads TGTGCCAGCAGTGATTTCCCCCAGGGCACAGATACGCAGTATTTT. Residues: CASSDFPQGTDTQYF.

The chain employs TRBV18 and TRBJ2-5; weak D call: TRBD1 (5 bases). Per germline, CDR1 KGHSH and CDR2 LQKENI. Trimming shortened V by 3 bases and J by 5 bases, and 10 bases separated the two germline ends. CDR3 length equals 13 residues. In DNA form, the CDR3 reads TGTGCCAGCTCACCCCAGGGCTGGGAGACCCAGTACTTC. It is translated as CASSPQGWETQYF.

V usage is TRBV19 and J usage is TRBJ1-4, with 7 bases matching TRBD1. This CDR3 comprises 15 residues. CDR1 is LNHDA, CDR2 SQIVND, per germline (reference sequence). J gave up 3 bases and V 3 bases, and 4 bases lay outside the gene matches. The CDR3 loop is CASSISQGANEKLFF. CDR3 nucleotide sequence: TGTGCCAGTAGTATCAGTCAGGGGGCTAATGAAAAACTGTTTTTT.

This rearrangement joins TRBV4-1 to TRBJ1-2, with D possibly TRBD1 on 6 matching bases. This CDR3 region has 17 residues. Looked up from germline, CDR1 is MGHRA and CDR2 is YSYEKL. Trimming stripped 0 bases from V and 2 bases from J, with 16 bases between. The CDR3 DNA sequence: TGCGCCAGCAGCCAAGATAGCCTGGCAGGGGTGAACTATGGCTACACCTTC. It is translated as CASSQDSLAGVNYGYTF.

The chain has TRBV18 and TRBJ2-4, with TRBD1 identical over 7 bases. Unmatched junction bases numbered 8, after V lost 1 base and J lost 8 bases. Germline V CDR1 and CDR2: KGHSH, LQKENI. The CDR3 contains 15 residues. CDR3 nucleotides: TGTGCCAGCTCACCACGAACGAATACAGGGGACATTCAGTACTTC. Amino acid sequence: CASSPRTNTGDIQYF.

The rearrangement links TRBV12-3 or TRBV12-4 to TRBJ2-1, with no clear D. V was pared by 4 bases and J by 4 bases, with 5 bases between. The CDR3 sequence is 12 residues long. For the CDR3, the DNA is TGTGCCAGCAGTTCCCTTTACAATGAGCAGTTCTTC. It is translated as CASSSLYNEQFF.

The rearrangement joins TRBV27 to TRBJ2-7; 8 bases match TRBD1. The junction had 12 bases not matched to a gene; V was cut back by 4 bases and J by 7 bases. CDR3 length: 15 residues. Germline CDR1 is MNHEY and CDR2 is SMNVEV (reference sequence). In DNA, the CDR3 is TGTGCCAGCAGTTCGTCGACAGGGGTGACGGGGGAGCAGTACTTC. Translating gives CASSSSTGVTGEQYF.

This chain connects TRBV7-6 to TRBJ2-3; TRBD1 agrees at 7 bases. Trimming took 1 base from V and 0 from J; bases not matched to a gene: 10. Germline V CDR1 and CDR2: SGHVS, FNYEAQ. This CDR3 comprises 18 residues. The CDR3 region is CASSLDFGDSPSTDTQYF. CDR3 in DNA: TGTGCCAGCAGCTTAGATTTCGGGGACAGCCCAAGCACAGATACGCAGTATTTT.

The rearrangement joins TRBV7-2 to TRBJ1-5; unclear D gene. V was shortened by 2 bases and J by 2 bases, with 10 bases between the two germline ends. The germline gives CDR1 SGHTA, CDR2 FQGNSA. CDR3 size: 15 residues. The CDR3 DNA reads TGTGCCAGCAGCTTAAAGTTCGGGGGCAATCAGCCCCAGCATTTT. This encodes CASSLKFGGNQPQHF.

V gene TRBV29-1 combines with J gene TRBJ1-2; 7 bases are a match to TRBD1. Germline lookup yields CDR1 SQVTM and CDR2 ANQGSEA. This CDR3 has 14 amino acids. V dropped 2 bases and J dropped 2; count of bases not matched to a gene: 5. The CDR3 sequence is CSVEMRGPNYGYTF. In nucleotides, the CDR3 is TGCAGCGTTGAAATGAGGGGGCCAAACTATGGCTACACCTTC.

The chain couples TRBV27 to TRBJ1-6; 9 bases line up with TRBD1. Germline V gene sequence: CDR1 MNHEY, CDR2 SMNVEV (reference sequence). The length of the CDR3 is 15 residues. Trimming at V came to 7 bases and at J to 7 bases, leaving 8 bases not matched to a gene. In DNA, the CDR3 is TGTGCCAGCACCATTACCGGGACAGGGAATTCACCCCTCCACTTT. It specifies CASTITGTGNSPLHF.

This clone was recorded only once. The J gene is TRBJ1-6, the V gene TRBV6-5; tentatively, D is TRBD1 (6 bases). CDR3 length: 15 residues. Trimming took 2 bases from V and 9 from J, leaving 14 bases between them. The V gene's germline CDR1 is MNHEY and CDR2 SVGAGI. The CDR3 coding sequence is TGTGCCAGCAGTTACGAAGGCGGGGGGCTTTCACCCCTCCACTTT. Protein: CASSYEGGGLSPLHF.

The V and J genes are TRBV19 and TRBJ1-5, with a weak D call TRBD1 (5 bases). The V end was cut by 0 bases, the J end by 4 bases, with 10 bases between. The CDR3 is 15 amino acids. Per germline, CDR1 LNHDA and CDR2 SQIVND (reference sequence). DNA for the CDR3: TGTGCCAGTAGTATAGACAGGGCGGAGAATCAGCCCCAGCATTTT. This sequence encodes CASSIDRAENQPQHF.

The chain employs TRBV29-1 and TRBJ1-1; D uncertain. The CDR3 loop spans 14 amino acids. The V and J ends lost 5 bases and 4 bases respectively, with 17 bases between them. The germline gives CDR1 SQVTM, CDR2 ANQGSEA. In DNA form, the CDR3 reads TGCAGCGTTCACGATCGGTTGGTGAGCACTGAAGCTTTCTTT. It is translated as CSVHDRLVSTEAFF.

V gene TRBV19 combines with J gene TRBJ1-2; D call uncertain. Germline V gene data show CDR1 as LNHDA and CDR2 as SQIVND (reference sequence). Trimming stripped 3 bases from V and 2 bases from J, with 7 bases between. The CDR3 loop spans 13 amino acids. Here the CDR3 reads CASSMGKNYGYTF. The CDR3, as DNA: TGTGCCAGTAGTATGGGCAAGAACTATGGCTACACCTTC. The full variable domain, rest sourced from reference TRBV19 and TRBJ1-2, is DGGITQSPKYLFRKEGQNVTLSCEQNLNHDAMYWYRQDPGQGLRLIYYSQIVNDFQKGDIAEGYSVSREKKESFPLTVTSAQKNPTAFYLCASSMGKNYGYTFGSGTRLTVV.

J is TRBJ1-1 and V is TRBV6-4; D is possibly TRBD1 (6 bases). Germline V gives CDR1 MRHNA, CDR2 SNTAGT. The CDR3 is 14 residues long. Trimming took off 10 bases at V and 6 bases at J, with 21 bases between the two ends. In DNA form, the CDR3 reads TGTGCCACCAGGCCGTCAGGGGATGGTGCTGAAGCTTTCTTT. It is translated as CATRPSGDGAEAFF.

CDR3 nucleotides: TGTGCCAGCAGCTTACCGGGGGGAAATTCACCCCTCCACTTT. Translating it yields CASSLPGGNSPLHF. The rearrangement links TRBV7-9 to TRBJ1-6, with D maybe TRBD1 (5 bases). CDR1 is SEHNR and CDR2 is FQNEAQ in the germline V gene (reference sequence). V lost 2 bases, J lost 7 bases, and 9 bases lay in between. The CDR3 extends over 14 amino acids. Together with reference TRBV7-9 and TRBJ1-6, the CDR3 gives the full variable domain: DTGVSQNPRHKITKRGQNVTFRCDPISEHNRLYWYRQTLGQGPEFLTYFQNEAQLEKSRLLSDRFSAERPKGSFSTLEIQRTEQGDSAMYLCASSLPGGNSPLHFGNGTRLTVT.

The DNA of the CDR3 is TGTGCCAGCTCACCGAGGACAGGGGGCGAGACAGATACGCAGTATTTT. This sequence encodes CASSPRTGGETDTQYF. The chain is built from TRBV18 and TRBJ2-3; 11 positions match TRBD1. Per the germline V gene, CDR1 is KGHSH and CDR2 is LQKENI. This CDR3 region has 16 residues. V gave up 3 bases and J gave up 3 bases; unmatched junction bases: 5.

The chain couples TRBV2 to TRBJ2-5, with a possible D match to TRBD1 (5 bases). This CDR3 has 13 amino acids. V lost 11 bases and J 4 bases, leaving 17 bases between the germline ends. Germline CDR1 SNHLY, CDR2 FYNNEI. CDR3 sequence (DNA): TGTGCCCCCATTGCCAGGGTTTTAGAGACCCAGTACTTC. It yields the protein CAPIARVLETQYF.

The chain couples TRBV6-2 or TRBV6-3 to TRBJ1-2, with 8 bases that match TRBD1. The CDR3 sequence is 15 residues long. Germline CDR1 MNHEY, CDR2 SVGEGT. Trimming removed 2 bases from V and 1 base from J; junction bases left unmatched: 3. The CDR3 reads CASSYGGQDNYGYTF. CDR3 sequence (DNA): TGTGCCAGCAGTTACGGGGGACAGGATAACTATGGCTACACCTTC.

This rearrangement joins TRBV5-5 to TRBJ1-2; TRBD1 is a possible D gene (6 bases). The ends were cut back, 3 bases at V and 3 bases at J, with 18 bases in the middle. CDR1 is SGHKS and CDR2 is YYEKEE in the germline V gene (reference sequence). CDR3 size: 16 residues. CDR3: CASSSSPRKGDYGYTF. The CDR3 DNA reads TGTGCCAGCAGCTCCTCCCCCCGGAAGGGGGACTATGGCTACACCTTC.

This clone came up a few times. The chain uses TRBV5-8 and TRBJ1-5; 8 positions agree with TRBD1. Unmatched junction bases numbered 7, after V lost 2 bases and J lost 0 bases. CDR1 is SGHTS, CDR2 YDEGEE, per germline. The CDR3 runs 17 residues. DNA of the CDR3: TGTGCCAGCAGCTTTACAGGGGGGGCGTATAGCAATCAGCCCCAGCATTTT. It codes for CASSFTGGAYSNQPQHF.

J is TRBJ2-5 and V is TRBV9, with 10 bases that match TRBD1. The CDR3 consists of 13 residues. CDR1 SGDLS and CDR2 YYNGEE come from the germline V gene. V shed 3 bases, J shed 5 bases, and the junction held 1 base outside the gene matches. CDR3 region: CASSAGQGETQYF. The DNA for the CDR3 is TGTGCCAGCAGCGCGGGACAGGGGGAGACCCAGTACTTC. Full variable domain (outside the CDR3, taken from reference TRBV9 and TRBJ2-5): DSGVTQTPKHLITATGQRVTLRCSPRSGDLSVYWYQQSLDQGLQFLIQYYNGEERAKGNILERFSAQQFPDLHSELNLSSLELGDSALYFCASSAGQGETQYFGPGTRLLVL.